Listed below are T cell receptor beta chains from one sample, sequenced in a study of PD-1 blockade in mismatch repair-deficient tumors. The assay was immunoSEQ multiplex PCR, and TCRdb's table has in-frame clones only and misses some. The table has approximately 120,000 clones, about 86% seen once; the top ten hold roughly 12%. Sample: peripheral blood, taken 44 weeks after starting pembrolizumab. These receptor sequences come from an adult with mismatch repair-deficient cancer. Each CDR3 is given with its conserved first and last residue. Each record gives: CDR3 length, clone size, J gene, D gene, V gene, CDR3 protein, CDR3 DNA. The D gene is left open where the match is weak. Not every row has a clone size; where given, it reads once, few, many or a size class.

13,-,TRBJ2-5,-,TRBV7-2,CASSFLRGETQYF,TGTGCCAGCAGCTTTCTCCGGGGGGAGACCCAGTACTTC
15,once,TRBJ1-1,TRBD1,TRBV4-2,CASSPGTGLNTEAFF,TGTGCCAGCAGCCCAGGGACAGGGTTGAACACTGAAGCTTTCTTT
16,-,TRBJ2-5,-,TRBV2,CASSEAPGVDQETQYF,TGTGCCAGCAGTGAAGCCCCGGGGGTTGATCAAGAGACCCAGTACTTC
19,-,TRBJ1-5,-,TRBV27,CASKTLEIRKEVSNQPQHF,TGTGCCAGCAAGACCCTAGAGATACGGAAAGAAGTGAGCAATCAGCCCCAGCATTTT
15,-,TRBJ2-7,-,TRBV19,CASSSLPGPVYEQYF,TGTGCCAGTAGCTCACTCCCTGGACCTGTCTACGAGCAGTACTTC
18,-,TRBJ2-6,TRBD1,TRBV14,CASSPRGTGSTGANVLTF,TGTGCCAGCAGCCCTCGGGGGACAGGGAGTACTGGGGCCAACGTCCTGACTTTC
15,-,TRBJ2-7,TRBD2,TRBV7-9,CASRPGLAGVYEQYF,TGTGCCAGCAGACCTGGACTAGCGGGAGTTTACGAGCAGTACTTC
14,-,TRBJ2-7,TRBD2,TRBV11-2,CASSSGLASDEQYF,TGTGCCAGCAGCTCGGGACTAGCTTCGGACGAGCAGTACTTC
11,-,TRBJ2-7,-,TRBV6-5,CASFGGYEQYF,TGTGCCAGCTTCGGGGGCTACGAGCAGTACTTC
14,-,TRBJ2-7,-,TRBV7-9,CASSLVGQGAGKYF,-
16,-,TRBJ2-7,-,TRBV21-1,CASSNLASGRLYEQYF,TGTGCCAGCAGCAACTTGGCTAGCGGGAGACTCTACGAGCAGTACTTC
16,-,TRBJ2-3,TRBD1,TRBV18,CASSPPGQGSTDTQYF,TGTGCCAGCTCACCACCAGGACAGGGGAGCACAGATACGCAGTATTTT
16,-,TRBJ2-1,TRBD1,TRBV28,CASSSNRDRVLNEQFF,TGTGCCAGCAGTTCCAATCGGGACAGGGTCCTTAATGAGCAGTTCTTC
15,-,TRBJ2-1,TRBD2,TRBV4-1,CASSQTSGNYNEQFF,TGCGCCAGCAGCCAGACTAGCGGGAATTACAATGAGCAGTTCTTC